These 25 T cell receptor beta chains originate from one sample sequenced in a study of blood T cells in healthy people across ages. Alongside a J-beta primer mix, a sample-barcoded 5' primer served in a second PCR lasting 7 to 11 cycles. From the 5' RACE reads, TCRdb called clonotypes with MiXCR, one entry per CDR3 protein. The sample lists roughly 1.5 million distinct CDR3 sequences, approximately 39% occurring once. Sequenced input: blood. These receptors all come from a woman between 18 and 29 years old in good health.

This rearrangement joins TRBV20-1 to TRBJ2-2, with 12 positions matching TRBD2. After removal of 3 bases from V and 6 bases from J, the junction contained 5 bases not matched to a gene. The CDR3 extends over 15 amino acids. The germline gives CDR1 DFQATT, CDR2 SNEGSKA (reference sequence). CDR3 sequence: CSASKGLAGPGELFF. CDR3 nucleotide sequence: TGCAGTGCTAGTAAGGGACTAGCGGGCCCCGGGGAGCTGTTTTTT.

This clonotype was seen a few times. This CDR3 is CSANLREQPYGYTF. In DNA, the CDR3 is TGCAGTGCTAATTTAAGGGAACAGCCTTATGGCTACACCTTC. The rearrangement joins TRBV20-1 to TRBJ1-2; unclear D gene. V lost 4 bases and J lost 5, with 17 bases in between. Germline CDR1 DFQATT, CDR2 SNEGSKA (reference sequence). The length of the CDR3 is 14 residues.

CDR3 residues: CASSRDAGFTDTQYF. The CDR3 DNA reads TGTGCCAGCAGCCGTGACGCGGGTTTCACAGATACGCAGTATTTT. The chain joins TRBV3-1 to TRBJ2-3, with D possibly matching TRBD2 (5 bases). V lost 4 bases and J 2 bases, leaving 13 bases between the germline ends. The CDR3 spans 15 residues. The V gene's germline CDR1 is LGHDT and CDR2 YNNKEL (reference sequence).

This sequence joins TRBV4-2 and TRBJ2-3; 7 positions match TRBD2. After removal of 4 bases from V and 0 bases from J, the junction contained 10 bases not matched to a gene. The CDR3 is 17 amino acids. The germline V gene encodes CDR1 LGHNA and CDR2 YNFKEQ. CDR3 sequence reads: CASSPLLASYSTDTQYF. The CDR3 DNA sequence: TGTGCCAGCAGCCCGCTACTAGCGAGCTATAGCACAGATACGCAGTATTTT.

The CDR3 sequence is CASSPVGADTQYF. In DNA, the CDR3 is TGTGCCAGCAGCCCGGTAGGGGCAGATACGCAGTATTTT. This chain uses TRBV5-6 with TRBJ2-3, with D possibly TRBD1 on 5 matching bases. With 4 bases removed from V and 4 bases from J, the gap between germline ends came to 10 bases. Per germline, CDR1 SGHDT and CDR2 YYEEEE. This CDR3 has 13 amino acids.

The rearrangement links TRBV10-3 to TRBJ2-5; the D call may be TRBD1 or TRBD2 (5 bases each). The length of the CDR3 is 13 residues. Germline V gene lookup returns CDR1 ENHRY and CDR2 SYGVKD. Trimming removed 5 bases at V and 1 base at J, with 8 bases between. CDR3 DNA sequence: TGTGCCATCAGTAGAGGGACCCAAGAGACCCAGTACTTC. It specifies CAISRGTQETQYF.

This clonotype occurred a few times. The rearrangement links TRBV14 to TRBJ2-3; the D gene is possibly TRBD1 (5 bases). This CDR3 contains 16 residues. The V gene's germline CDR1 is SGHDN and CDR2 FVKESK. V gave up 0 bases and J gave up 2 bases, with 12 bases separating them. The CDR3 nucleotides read TGTGCCAGCAGCCAAGATTGGGGCAGAATCACAGATACGCAGTATTTT. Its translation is CASSQDWGRITDTQYF.

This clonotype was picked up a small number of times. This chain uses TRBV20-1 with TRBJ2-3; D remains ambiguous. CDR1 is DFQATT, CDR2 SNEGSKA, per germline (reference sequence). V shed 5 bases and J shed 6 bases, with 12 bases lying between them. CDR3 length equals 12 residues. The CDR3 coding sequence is TGCAGTGCTCACCCCAAACGGGATACGCAGTATTTT. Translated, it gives CSAHPKRDTQYF.

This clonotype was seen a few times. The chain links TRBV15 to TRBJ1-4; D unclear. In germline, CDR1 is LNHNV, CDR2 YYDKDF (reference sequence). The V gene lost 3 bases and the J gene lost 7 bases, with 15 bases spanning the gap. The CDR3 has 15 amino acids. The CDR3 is CATSRGIRTVEKLFF. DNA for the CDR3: TGTGCCACCAGCAGGGGCATAAGGACGGTTGAAAAACTGTTTTTT.

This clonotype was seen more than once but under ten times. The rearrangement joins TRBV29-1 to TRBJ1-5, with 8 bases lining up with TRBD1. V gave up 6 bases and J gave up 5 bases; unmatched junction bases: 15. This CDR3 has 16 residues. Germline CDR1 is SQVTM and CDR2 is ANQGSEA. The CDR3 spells CSVPPASQGGDQPQHF. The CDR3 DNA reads TGCAGCGTACCCCCAGCTTCACAGGGGGGGGATCAGCCCCAGCATTTT.

CDR3: CSAGTSGRADNEQYF. The CDR3, as DNA: TGCAGTGCTGGGACTAGCGGGAGGGCTGACAATGAGCAGTACTTC. This chain uses TRBV20-1 with TRBJ2-5; 16 nucleotides align to TRBD2. CDR1 and CDR2 from the germline V gene are DFQATT and SNEGSKA (reference sequence). The CDR3 consists of 15 residues. Unmatched junction bases numbered 11, after V lost 5 bases and J lost 11 bases.

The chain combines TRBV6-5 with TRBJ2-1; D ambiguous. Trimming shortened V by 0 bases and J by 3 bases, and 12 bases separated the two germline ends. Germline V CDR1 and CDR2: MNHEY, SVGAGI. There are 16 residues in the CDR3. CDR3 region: CASSYSIGPRYNEQFF. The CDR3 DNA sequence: TGTGCCAGCAGTTACTCGATTGGACCCCGCTACAATGAGCAGTTCTTC.

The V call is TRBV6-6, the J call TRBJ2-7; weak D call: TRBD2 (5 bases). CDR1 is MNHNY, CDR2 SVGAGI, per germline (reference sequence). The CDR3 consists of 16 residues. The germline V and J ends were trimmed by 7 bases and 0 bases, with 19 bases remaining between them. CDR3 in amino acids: CASTNTGFTGSYEQYF. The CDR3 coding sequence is TGTGCCAGCACCAATACGGGGTTCACGGGCTCCTACGAGCAGTACTTC.

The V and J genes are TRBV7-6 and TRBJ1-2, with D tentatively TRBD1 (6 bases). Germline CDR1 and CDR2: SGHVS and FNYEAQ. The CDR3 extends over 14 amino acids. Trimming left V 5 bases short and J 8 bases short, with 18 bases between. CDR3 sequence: CASSARDTTGGYTF. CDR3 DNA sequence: TGTGCCAGCAGCGCCCGGGACACCACTGGGGGCTACACCTTC.

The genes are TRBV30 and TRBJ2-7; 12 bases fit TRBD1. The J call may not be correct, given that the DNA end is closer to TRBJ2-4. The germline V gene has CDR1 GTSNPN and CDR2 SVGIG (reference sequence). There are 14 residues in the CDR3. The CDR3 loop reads CAWDPGQGANIQYF. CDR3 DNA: TGTGCCTGGGATCCGGGACAGGGGGCCAACATTCAGTACTTC.

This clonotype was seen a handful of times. The CDR3 coding sequence is TGCGCCAGCAGCCAAGAGTGGAGGGGGGGCGTGGAGACCCAGTACTTC. This sequence encodes CASSQEWRGGVETQYF. The chain joins TRBV4-3 to TRBJ2-5, with D possibly TRBD2 on 7 matching bases. Germline lookup yields CDR1 LGHNA and CDR2 YSLEER. V was cut by 0 bases and J by 5 bases, with 16 bases left in between. The CDR3 extends over 16 amino acids.

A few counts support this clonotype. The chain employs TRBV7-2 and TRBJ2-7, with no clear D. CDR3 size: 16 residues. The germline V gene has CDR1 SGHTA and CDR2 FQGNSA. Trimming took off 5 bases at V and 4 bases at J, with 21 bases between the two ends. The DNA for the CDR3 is TGTGCCAGCAGCGCAGGACCCTCCTACTTACCTTACGAGCAGTACTTC. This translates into CASSAGPSYLPYEQYF.

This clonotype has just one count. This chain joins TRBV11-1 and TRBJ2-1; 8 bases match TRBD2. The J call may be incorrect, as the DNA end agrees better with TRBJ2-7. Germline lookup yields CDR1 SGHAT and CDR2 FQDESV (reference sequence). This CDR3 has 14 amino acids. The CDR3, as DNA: TGTGCCAGCGTGCGGGCAGCGGGAGTCAATGAGCAGTACTTC. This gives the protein CASVRAAGVNEQYF.

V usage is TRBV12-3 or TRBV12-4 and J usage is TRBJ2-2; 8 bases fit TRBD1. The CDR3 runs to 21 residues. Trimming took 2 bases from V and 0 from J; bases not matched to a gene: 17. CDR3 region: CASSLTFLKDRAKTNTGELFF. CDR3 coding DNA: TGTGCCAGCAGTTTAACTTTTTTAAAGGACAGGGCGAAGACGAACACCGGGGAGCTGTTTTTT.

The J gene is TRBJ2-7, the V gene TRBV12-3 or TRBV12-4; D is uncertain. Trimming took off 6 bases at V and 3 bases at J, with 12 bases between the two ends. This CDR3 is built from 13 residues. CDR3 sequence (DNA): TGTGCCAGCAGCCGATCCATAGACTACGAGCAGTACTTC. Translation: CASSRSIDYEQYF.

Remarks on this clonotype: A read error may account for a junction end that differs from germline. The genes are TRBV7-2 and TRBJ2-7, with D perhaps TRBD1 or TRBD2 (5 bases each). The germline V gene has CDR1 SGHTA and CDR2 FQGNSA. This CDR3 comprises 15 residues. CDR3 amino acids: CASSVAGTETYEQYF. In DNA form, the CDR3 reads TGTGCCAGCAGCGTAGCCGGGACGGAAACCTACGAGCAGTACTTC.

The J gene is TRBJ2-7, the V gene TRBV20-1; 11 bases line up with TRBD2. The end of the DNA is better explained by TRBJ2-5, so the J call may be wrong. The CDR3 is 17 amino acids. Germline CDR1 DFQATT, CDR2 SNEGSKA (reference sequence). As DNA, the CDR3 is TGCAGTGCTAGAGGTTTTGGAACTAGCGGGAGTCAAGAGACCCAGTACTTC. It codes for CSARGFGTSGSQETQYF.

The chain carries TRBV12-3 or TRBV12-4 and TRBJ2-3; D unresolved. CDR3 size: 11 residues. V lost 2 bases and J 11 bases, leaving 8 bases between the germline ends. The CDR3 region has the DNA TGTGCCAGCAGTTTACGCGGAAGGCAGTATTTT. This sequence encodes CASSLRGRQYF.

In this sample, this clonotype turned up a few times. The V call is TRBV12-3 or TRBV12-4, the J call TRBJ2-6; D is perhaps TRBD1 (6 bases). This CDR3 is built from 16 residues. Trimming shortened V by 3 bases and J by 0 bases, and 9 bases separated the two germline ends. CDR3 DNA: TGTGCCAGCAGTTTTAGGGGGAGCTCTGGGGCCAACGTCCTGACTTTC. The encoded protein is CASSFRGSSGANVLTF.

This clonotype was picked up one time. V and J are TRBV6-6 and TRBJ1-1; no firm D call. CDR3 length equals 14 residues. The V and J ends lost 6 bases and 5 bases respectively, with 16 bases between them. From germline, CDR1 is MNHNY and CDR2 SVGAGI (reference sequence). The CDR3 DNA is TGTGCCAGCAGCAACGGACCGGCGGATACTGAAGCTTTCTTT. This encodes CASSNGPADTEAFF.